This T cell receptor beta chain was sequenced during a study of blood T cell repertoires in COVID-19. Whole-study context: Samples taken during acute and convalescent COVID-19 were collected in the United States, Italy and Spain. The analysed material was cDNA or gDNA that came from T cells, B-cell-depleted T cells, or PBMCs.

Authors' processing steps: Quantification of nucleated cells was approximated via reference gene primer amplification. Generated by immunoSEQ multiplex PCR, the TCRdb table keeps only in-frame clones and is missing some. The V and J calls and clone size were taken over from that table, and D and trimming were inferred from the DNA. The sample comprises roughly 200,000 clones, 85% to 90% of which are singletons, and 6.2% rests with the top ten. The CDR3 loop spans 15 amino acids. The V gene's germline CDR1 is SGDLS and CDR2 YYNGEE. The germline V and J ends were trimmed by 3 bases and 1 base, with 13 bases remaining between them.

The sequence was collected from a man aged 55 to 70 who had recovered from COVID-19. Sequenced sample: peripheral blood. This chain joins TRBV9 and TRBJ1-1; D may be TRBD1 (6 bases). Here the CDR3 reads CASSAPQQGNTEAFF. The CDR3 coding sequence is TGTGCCAGCAGCGCTCCTCAACAGGGGAACACTGAAGCTTTCTTT.